This TCR beta chain stems from a study of blood T cells in healthy people across ages. Findings and caveats of the study: Bulk PBMC profiling left naive and antigen-experienced comparisons inconclusive. Long-lived donors had more naive CD4+ cells and higher diversity than aged donors.

From germline, CDR1 is ENHRY and CDR2 SYGVKD. The length of the CDR3 is 17 residues. Trimming at V came to 10 bases and at J to 0 bases, leaving 17 bases not matched to a gene. Remarks on this clonotype: Antigen specificity is unknown.

Per-sample yields of isolated PBMCs were at least 6 million. Primed by a sample-barcoded 5' primer and a J-beta primer mix, a second PCR proceeded for about 6 to 12 cycles. MiXCR, applied by TCRdb to the 5' RACE reads, yields one record per CDR3 protein. The repertoire includes about 970,000 distinct CDR3 sequences, roughly 51% of them detected once, and about 21% sits in the top ten. The sequence was obtained from a woman aged 55-75 years in good health. The specimen sequenced was blood. J is TRBJ2-7 and V is TRBV10-3, with 8 bases aligning to TRBD2. The CDR3 spells CASADLTSGPSSYEQYF. CDR3 coding DNA: TGTGCCAGCGCTGACCTTACTAGCGGCCCTAGCTCCTACGAGCAGTACTTC.